This TCR beta chain was documented in a study of T cells in Graves' hyperthyroidism and ophthalmopathy. This clonotype came up many times. TCR beta CDR3 region amplification was performed from RNA transcripts. A set of HTBI primers served as the primers for a first-round RT-PCR of the TCR CDR3. TCRdb recomputed calls from the multiplex PCR reads with MiXCR, one row per CDR3 protein. The sample consists of around 200,000 distinct CDR3 sequences, around 18% of them appearing once. The CDR3 consists of 15 residues. V was trimmed by 2 bases and J by 4 bases, leaving 10 bases between them. In germline, CDR1 is SGHDT, CDR2 YYEEEE.

V and J are TRBV5-6 and TRBJ2-6; maybe TRBD1 (6 bases). Sequencing used blood. The sequence was obtained from a man in his forties with Graves' hyperthyroidism. CDR3 in DNA: TGTGCCAGCAGCTTTCAGGGGACAGGGGCCAACGTCCTGACTTTC. Residues: CASSFQGTGANVLTF.